The entry that follows covers one T cell receptor beta chain sequence. The antigen it recognizes is unknown. No quality values exist for individual bases; no much larger clone is one base distant. Trimming removed 2 bases from V and 2 bases from J; the gene matches leave 17 bases unexplained. The CDR3 spans 21 residues, from the cysteine through the phenylalanine. Only the CDR3 portion is preserved as DNA: 63 bases, with reading frame beginning at the first base. CDR1 and CDR2, per the germline V gene, are SGHRS and YFSETQ. TCR CDR3 regions were amplified from genomic DNA by multiplex PCR using the deep immunoSEQ assay. Extracted genomic DNA from each cell subset was spread evenly across all wells of several immunoSEQ 96-well plates, with each plate serving as a replicate. For sorted subsets, around 0.2 ug genomic DNA, equal to tens of thousands of T cell genomes, was loaded into each replicate PCR. Purified libraries were measured with a Qubit 3.0 fluorometer, size-checked on a Bioanalyzer 2100, and measured again with the KAPA Library Quantification kit. A separate single-read 150-cycle Illumina NextSeq 550 flow cell was used to sequence each immunoSEQ 96-well plate. The source study handled its data this way. Because the immunoSEQ output included only junctional sequences and no quality scores, the filtering could not be the same as the filtering used for full-length reads. To assign V/J genes and CDR3, sequences were annotated against IMGT germline references using PyIR, a Python wrapper for IgBLAST v1.9. Any read was removed if the V/J assignment was weak (E-value above 1e-6), the CDR3 was missing, or the read contained stop codons, out-of-frame junctions, or ambiguous translated residues. A V3J clonotype was defined by an identical inferred V gene, J gene, and CDR3 amino acid sequence. To compute the percentage overlap between repertoires, the number of shared unique clonotypes was divided by the size of the smaller repertoire. Three approaches were used to assess repertoire richness: RTK rarefaction, the Chao1 estimator, and Recon v2.1 estimates of unobserved clonotypes. Generation probabilities were computed with OLGA for all TCRbeta clonotypes obtained by the gDNA method from several donors. TCRdb's version of the immuneACCESS table is confined to in-frame rearrangements and falls short of the full clone set. An unresolved V gene accounts for under half of the shortfall where checked; the remainder is of unknown origin. That table supplies the V and J calls and clone size; D and trimming were determined from the DNA. The sample profile shows hundreds of thousands of clones; 73% of them were found once. Of the sample, roughly 1.9% is held by the ten largest clones.

The data were obtained in a study of shared clonotypes between healthy human individuals (dated by TCRdb to the early 2020s). About the full investigation: The cohort included three men and a couple of women between 18 and 49 years of age. The study deeply sequenced blood TCR repertoires of about 5 healthy adults to estimate repertoire size and the extent of clonotype sharing between individuals. Per donor, leukapheresis produced somewhere between about 0.85 and 10 billion PBMCs. For each donor, CD4 naive and CD4 memory were each given three plates, CD8 naive was given two plates, and CD8 memory was given one plate. Different laboratories and diverse techniques were used to prepare libraries and sequence TCR repertoires, to increase sequencing depth and limit assay-specific biases. The study at large found these results: Pairwise subsampling led to the expectation that sequencing depth would affect the degree of clonotype sharing among donors. Estimated clonotype richness was generally larger for naive than for memory subsets. Sampling was limited to blood, and TCR repertoires in tissue likely differ from TCR repertoires in blood. Compared with non-shared clonotypes, the clonotypes found in all four sorted-subset donors had higher generation probabilities. When several donors were compared, the shared fraction of clonotypes was around 5.1% for naive CD4, around 3.5% for naive CD8, 2% to 2.5% for memory CD4, and around 0.37% for memory CD8. Even with the large sequencing depth, rarefaction of the sorted-subset datasets indicated that sequencing was incomplete. The small number of donors limited the genetic and exposure-history diversity represented.

Healthy HIV-negative adults with no recently reported acute infections or vaccinations were included as donors. Only Caucasian adults living in Nashville, Tennessee, USA were represented among the donors. CD4+ T cells were enriched by magnetic negative selection, after which naive cells were positively selected on CD45RA and the negative fraction was taken as the memory subset. After blood collection by leukapheresis, PBMCs were isolated using Ficoll-Histopaque density gradient centrifugation and then cryopreserved in the vapor phase of liquid nitrogen. Analytical flow cytometry was used to check the purity and quantity of each magnetically sorted T cell population. Genomic DNA was isolated from each sorted fraction and quantified by UV absorbance on a Nanodrop 2000c.

The receptor comes from a woman in her twenties or thirties in good health. Material for sequencing was memory CD4+ T cells sorted from blood. The cell subset or site label here, explained by the study, means: CD45RA-negative fraction. Recombination joined TRBV5-1 with TRBJ1-4, with 11 bases in between that match TRBD1. The sequence in DNA is TGCGCCAGCAGCTTCTACCGGACAGGGGGCGGTTTGGGATCGACTAATGAAAAACTGTTTTTT. This codes for CASSFYRTGGGLGSTNEKLFF.